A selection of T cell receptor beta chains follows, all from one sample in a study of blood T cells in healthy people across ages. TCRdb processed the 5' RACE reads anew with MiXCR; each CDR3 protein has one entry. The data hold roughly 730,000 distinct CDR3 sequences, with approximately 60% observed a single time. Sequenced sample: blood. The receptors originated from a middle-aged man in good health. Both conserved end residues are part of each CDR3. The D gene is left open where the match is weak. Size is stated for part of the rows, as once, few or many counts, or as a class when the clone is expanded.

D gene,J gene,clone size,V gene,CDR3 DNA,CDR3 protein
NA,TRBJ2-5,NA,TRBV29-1,TGCAGCGTTGTAGGAGGAGGGGGGGCGGGAGAGACCCAGTACTTC,CSVVGGGGAGETQYF
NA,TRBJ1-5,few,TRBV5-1,TGCGCCAGCAGCTTGGAAGGGGGTGATCAGCCCCAGCATTTT,CASSLEGGDQPQHF
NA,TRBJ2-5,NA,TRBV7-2,TGTGCCAGCAGCGGCAACCTCGAGACCCAGTACTTC,CASSGNLETQYF
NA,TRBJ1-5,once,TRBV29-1,TGCAGCGTTGTATCTGGCAATCAGCCCCAGCATTTT,CSVVSGNQPQHF
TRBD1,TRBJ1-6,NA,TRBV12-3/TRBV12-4,TGTGCCAGCAGGAAGACAGGGGTCAGTGGTAATTCACCCCTCCACTTT,CASRKTGVSGNSPLHF
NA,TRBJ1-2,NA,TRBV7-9,TGTGCCAGCAGCTCCGGCCTTTTGGGGTCCACCGGCAATGGCTACACCTTC,CASSSGLLGSTGNGYTF
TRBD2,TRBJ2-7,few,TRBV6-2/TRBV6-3,TGTGCCAGCAGTTATGGGCGACTAGCGGAGAAGGGAGGGTACGAGCAGTACTTC,CASSYGRLAEKGGYEQYF
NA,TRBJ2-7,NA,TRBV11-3,TGTGCCAGCAGCCTAAGGTCTCCGACCTCCTACGAGCAGTACTTC,CASSLRSPTSYEQYF
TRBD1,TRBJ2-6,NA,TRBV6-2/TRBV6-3,TGTGCCAGTTCCAGGGGGTTGGATCCTGGGGCCAACGTCCTGACTTTC,CASSRGLDPGANVLTF
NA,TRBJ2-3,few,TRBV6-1,TGTGCCAGCAATGAATTCACACCCGGCACAGATACGCAGTATTTT,CASNEFTPGTDTQYF
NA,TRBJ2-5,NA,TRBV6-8,TGTGCCAGCACCCTCCTGTGCCAAGAGACCCAGTACTTC,CASTLLCQETQYF
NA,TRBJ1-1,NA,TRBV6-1,TGTGCCAGCAGTGAATCTGAAATAGGGGCGACAGGACCGAACACTGAAGCTTTCTTT,CASSESEIGATGPNTEAFF
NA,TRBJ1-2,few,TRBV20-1,TGCAGTGCTAGAGGTTGGGACGGGGATTATGGCTACACCTTC,CSARGWDGDYGYTF
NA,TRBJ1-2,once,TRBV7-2,TGTGCCAGCAGCCGGACTCCTTTGAGCTACACCTTC,CASSRTPLSYTF
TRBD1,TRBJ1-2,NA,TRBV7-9,TGTGCCAGCAGCTTAGCGGGGGTGGACAGGAACTATGGCTACACCTTC,CASSLAGVDRNYGYTF